A selection of T cell receptor beta chains follows, all from one sample in a study of shared T cell receptors in the human thymus. Clones were sequenced by immunoSEQ multiplex PCR, and TCRdb holds only the in-frame ones, with some missing. The data show some 640,000 clones, 80% to 90% seen once. These records were also assigned to another study, of human thymus T cells.

Sequenced: thymocytes. The source of these receptors is a boy younger than two with a congenital heart defect. Both conserved end residues are part of each CDR3. D genes are given only for firm matches. Expanded clones are given a class, and other clones once, few, many or no size at all.

14,NA,TRBV4-3,TRBJ2-3,NA,TGCGCCAGCAGCCAACAATTCTTAGGGGATGCGCAGTATTTT,CASSQQFLGDAQYF
16,NA,TRBV15,TRBJ1-5,NA,TGTGCCACCAGCAGAGATCAAGGAGGAGGTAATCAGCCCCAGCATTTT,CATSRDQGGGNQPQHF
15,once,TRBV19,TRBJ2-7,TRBD1,TGTGCCAGTAGTATAGGAGGACAGGGCGGCTACGAGCAGTACTTC,CASSIGGQGGYEQYF
14,few,TRBV4-1,TRBJ2-7,NA,TGCGCCAGCAGCCAAGTCGCAGGTAGTCACGAGCAGTACTTC,CASSQVAGSHEQYF
14,NA,TRBV5-6,TRBJ1-2,NA,TGTGCCAGCAGCTTGTGGGCACAGAGATATGGCTACACCTTC,CASSLWAQRYGYTF
18,NA,TRBV4-3,TRBJ1-2,TRBD1,TGCGCCAGCAGTTGGACCTTGGACAGGGGGCCCGACGCCTATGGCTACACCTTC,CASSWTLDRGPDAYGYTF
14,NA,TRBV5-1,TRBJ2-1,TRBD1,TGCGCCAGCAGCGCGGACAGGCTAGACAATGAGCAGTTCTTC,CASSADRLDNEQFF
16,NA,TRBV6-6,TRBJ1-2,TRBD1,TGTGCCAGCAGTCTCCCACCGGGACAGGATTCCTATGGCTACACCTTC,CASSLPPGQDSYGYTF
16,NA,TRBV27,TRBJ2-7,TRBD2,TGTGCCAGCAGTTTCCGTCTAGCGGGTGTCTCCTACGAGCAGTACTTC,CASSFRLAGVSYEQYF
15,NA,TRBV4-1,TRBJ2-1,TRBD2,TGCGCCAGCAGCCATGCTAGCGGAGGGAGTAATGAGCAGTTCTTC,CASSHASGGSNEQFF
16,NA,TRBV27,TRBJ2-5,TRBD2,TGTGCCAGCCGCCGGCTAGCGGGAGGTCCTGGGGAGACCCAGTACTTC,CASRRLAGGPGETQYF
19,NA,TRBV2,TRBJ2-7,TRBD2,TGTGCCAGCAGTGATGAAACGGGAGGCTGTCCTTCCCCTTCCTACGAGCAGTACTTC,CASSDETGGCPSPSYEQYF
20,once,TRBV7-6,TRBJ2-1,TRBD2,TGTGCCAGCAGCGACAGGAGAAGTTGGGCTAGCGGGGAGGTGGGCAATGAGCAGTTCTTC,CASSDRRSWASGEVGNEQFF
14,NA,TRBV9,TRBJ1-2,NA,TGTGCCAGCAGCGCCGGACAGACGCTGTATGGCTACACCTTC,CASSAGQTLYGYTF